The 10 T cell receptor beta chains below all came from one sample that was sequenced in a study of T-cell reconstitution after alpha-beta-depleted transplantation in children. Preparation of the TCRbeta library was carried out with unique molecular identifiers. TCRdb itself ran the PCR reads through MiXCR, one entry per CDR3 protein. Of a few hundred thousand distinct CDR3 sequences in the sample, approximately 11% were seen once. The sequences come from PBMCs from the stem cell graft donor, collected from the stem cell graft. These receptors all stem from a human donor who donated a stem cell graft to a child with acute myeloid leukemia.

This clonotype was seen at least ten times. This chain joins TRBV7-2 and TRBJ2-7, with TRBD2 identical over 11 bases. This CDR3 contains 15 residues. Losses at the gene ends were 1 base for V and 4 bases for J; bases not matched to a gene: 3. In germline, CDR1 is SGHTA, CDR2 FQGNSA. The CDR3 DNA reads as TGTGCCAGCAGCTTAGTACTAGCGGGAGCGTACGAGCAGTACTTC. The encoded protein is CASSLVLAGAYEQYF.

The rearrangement joins TRBV27 to TRBJ2-1; no definite D call. The CDR3 contains 12 residues. In germline, CDR1 is MNHEY, CDR2 SMNVEV (reference sequence). Trimming pared 8 bases from V and 7 bases from J, leaving 12 bases between. The CDR3 sequence: CASRTSENEQFF. CDR3 coding DNA: TGTGCCAGCCGTACTTCAGAGAATGAGCAGTTCTTC.

This clonotype has just a few counts. The chain recombines TRBV5-1 with TRBJ1-2; a possible D gene is TRBD1 (5 bases). CDR3 length equals 16 residues. The germline CDR1 and CDR2 sequences are SGHRS and YFSETQ. V lost 3 bases and J lost 0, with 15 bases in between. CDR3 coding DNA: TGCGCCAGCAGCTCGCGGGGGGGACCAGCTAACTATGGCTACACCTTC. It translates to CASSSRGGPANYGYTF.

V is TRBV7-9 and J is TRBJ1-4, with D tentatively TRBD1 (5 bases). The CDR3 runs 15 residues. Per the germline V gene, CDR1 is SEHNR and CDR2 is FQNEAQ (reference sequence). Between the trimmed V and J ends, which lost 5 bases and 4 bases, there was a span of 14 bases. The CDR3 DNA reads as TGTGCCAGCAGCCTGACTGACAGAAATAATGAAAAACTGTTTTTT. Amino acids: CASSLTDRNNEKLFF.

The CDR3 DNA sequence: TGTGCCAGCAGTTACTCGTCTGCAAATCAGCCCCAGCATTTT. Protein product: CASSYSSANQPQHF. The V gene is TRBV6-5, the J gene TRBJ1-5; D uncertain. Germline loops: CDR1 MNHEY, CDR2 SVGAGI. V was clipped by 0 bases and J by 4 bases, with 7 bases between them. The CDR3 runs 14 residues.

The chain joins TRBV15 to TRBJ1-5; 9 nucleotides line up with TRBD1. This CDR3 is built from 14 residues. CDR1 LNHNV and CDR2 YYDKDF come from the germline V gene (reference sequence). V trimming: 5 bases; J trimming: 5 bases; junction bases outside the gene matches: 4. CDR3 nucleotide sequence: TGTGCCACCAGCGCCCGGGACAGGGATCAGCCCCAGCATTTT. Its translation is CATSARDRDQPQHF.

This clonotype has ten or more counts. The chain uses TRBV20-1 and TRBJ2-5; tentative D call: TRBD1 (5 bases). V lost 5 bases and J 7 bases, leaving 11 bases between the germline ends. The germline V gene has CDR1 DFQATT and CDR2 SNEGSKA (reference sequence). The CDR3 is 11 amino acids. The CDR3 protein is CSAVLRGTQYF. The CDR3 DNA is TGCAGTGCTGTTCTTAGGGGGACCCAGTACTTC.

This clonotype came up a few times. The V gene is TRBV24-1, the J gene TRBJ2-2; D call uncertain. The CDR3 totals 13 residues. V was trimmed by 5 bases and J by 2 bases, leaving 5 bases between them. Looked up from germline, CDR1 is KGHDR and CDR2 is SFDVKD. CDR3 nucleotides: TGTGCCACCAGTGGAGGAAACACCGGGGAGCTGTTTTTT. Translating it yields CATSGGNTGELFF.

This clonotype was seen repeatedly, ten times or more. The CDR3 DNA sequence: TGTGCCAGCAGTGAATCTCGGAGCACAGATACGCAGTATTTT. It encodes CASSESRSTDTQYF. The chain carries TRBV25-1 and TRBJ2-3; no clear D gene. The germline V gene has CDR1 MGHDK and CDR2 SYGVNS. The ends were cut back, 1 base at V and 0 bases at J, with 5 bases in the middle. This CDR3 comprises 14 residues.

J is TRBJ2-7 and V is TRBV10-3; 11 positions match TRBD2. The CDR3 totals 15 residues. J lost 2 bases, V lost 3 bases, and 3 bases had no gene match. CDR1 ENHRY and CDR2 SYGVKD come from the germline V gene. The CDR3 bases are TGTGCCATCAGTGATCCGACTAGCGGGGCCTACGAGCAGTACGTC. It encodes CAISDPTSGAYEQYV.